The TCR beta chain under discussion was sequenced for a study of cytomegalovirus exposure and HLA in healthy donors. As for the study in general: It was reported in a later analysis that the 120 or so validation repertoires used the same platform as the approximately 670 first-cohort repertoires. Overall study results and limits: The authors listed 164 TCR beta chains as cytomegalovirus-associated. Usually a TCR sequence was rare, but some public TCRs were found in many donors.

The CDR3 totals 12 residues. V was trimmed by 0 bases and J by 3 bases, leaving 6 bases between them. Per the germline V gene, CDR1 is GTSNPN and CDR2 is SVGIG (reference sequence). This clone was found a few times. Its target is unknown. Profiled with immunoSEQ multiplex PCR; TCRdb holds only in-frame clones, not every one. The repertoire consists of fewer than 200,000 clones, with less than 85% occurring once and the leading ten covering 16%. Separation from the roughly 670-subject first cohort characterized the roughly 120-subject validation cohort, to which the donors belonged. This receptor was obtained from a man between 18 and 35 years old in good health and CMV-seropositive. The gene calls are TRBV30 and TRBJ2-7; D unresolved. The sequenced sample was PBMCs. The CDR3 DNA sequence: TGTGCCTGGAGTGTCTACGGCTACGAGCAGTACTTC. Its translation is CAWSVYGYEQYF.